The source of this TCR beta chain is a study of cytomegalovirus exposure and HLA in healthy donors. Background on the study: The roughly 120 million unique TCR beta sequences, from roughly 170 million T cells, were found by an earlier analysis.

PCR amplification relied on 60 Vbeta primers (plus 13 Jbeta primers). TCRdb's table, derived via immunoSEQ multiplex PCR, lists solely in-frame clones and lacks some. The sample lists under 250,000 clones; roughly 80% were seen once. Trimming removed 7 bases at V and 1 base at J, with 10 bases between. The length of the CDR3 is 12 residues. Germline-derived CDR1 and CDR2 are SQVTM and ANQGSEA. The sequence derives from a middle-aged man in good health and CMV-seropositive. The sequenced material came from PBMCs. V and J are TRBV29-1 and TRBJ1-1; D gene uncertain. The DNA for the CDR3 is TGCAGCGCCCCGACTAGGAACACTGAAGCTTTCTTT. It is translated as CSAPTRNTEAFF.